Below, one T cell receptor (beta chain) is given with its context. Antigen unknown. This specimen belongs to a study of siplizumab effects on memory and regulatory T cells. CDR3 size: 11 residues. CDR1 ENHRY and CDR2 SYGVKD come from the germline V gene. V was clipped by 2 bases and J by 8 bases, with 6 bases between them. Study-wide findings and caveats: For siplizumab cultures, the suppressive function of their proliferating Tregs was not confirmed. Naive T cells seemed more diverse than memory cells; they also seemed major alloresponse contributors. Roughly 75-96% of proliferating clones (CD4+ or CD8+) could not be assigned a naive or memory phenotype.

Each sample contributed 75,000 to 100,000 TCR templates to the assay. Clones were read by immunoSEQ multiplex PCR, and TCRdb kept only the in-frame ones, dropping some. The sample has roughly 100,000 clones, 90% to 95% seen once; the top ten hold around 0.32%. The TCR sequence derives from a human donor in good health. The source material was CD4+ T cells sorted from blood. The chain links TRBV10-3 to TRBJ1-2, with D hard to call. CDR3 DNA: TGTGCCATCAGTGAGGACAAGGGCTACACCTTC. This codes for CAISEDKGYTF.